These T cell receptor beta chains were read from a single sample in a study of vaccination effects on CD4 cells after COVID-19. The antigens these receptors bind are not known. Assay used: immunoSEQ multiplex PCR; TCRdb lists only in-frame clones, some missing. The table lists nearly 45,000 clones, approximately 70% of them singletons. Sequences were derived from CD4+ T cells from PBMCs cultured with a peptide pool, sampled before COVID-19 vaccination. These receptors came from a human donor who had a prior SARS-CoV-2 infection. Each CDR3 is given with its conserved first and last residue.

v_call	j_call	cdr3_aa
TRBV30	TRBJ1-5	CAWSPKTGGNQPQHF
TRBV2	TRBJ2-1	CASSDTSGWGNEQFF
TRBV19	TRBJ1-6	CASSMSSSPLHF
TRBV5-1	TRBJ2-5	CASSFSGGGETQYF
TRBV5-1	TRBJ2-7	CASSFLAGGPGEQYF
TRBV15	TRBJ2-2	CATSRQGVTGELFF
TRBV27	TRBJ2-1	CASSLPPKAPFF
TRBV24-1	TRBJ2-5	CATSDLNSLETQYF
TRBV11-3	TRBJ1-1	CASSHEGVWGRRNTEAFF
TRBV6-5	TRBJ1-3	CASSSSAGSGNTIYF
TRBV7-9	TRBJ2-1	CASSLVPGGVGNEQFF
TRBV5-4	TRBJ2-3	CASSRGIGGFTDTQYF
TRBV2	TRBJ2-5	CASSEARSGGGTQYF
TRBV3-1/TRBV3-2	TRBJ1-2	CASSLPGQGAFGYTF
TRBV28	TRBJ1-3	CASSSRNTGNTIYF
TRBV11-1	TRBJ2-2	CASSLVFTGELFF
TRBV5-1	TRBJ1-5	CASSLGDHSNQPQHF
TRBV6-5	TRBJ2-7	CASSLGNGWGYEQYF